This TCR beta chain emerged from a study of shared clonotypes between healthy human individuals. Study overall: The cohort comprised a couple of women and a few men. Their ages spanned 18 to 49 years. Three plates each covered CD4 naive and memory; CD8 naive two, CD8 memory one. The study, taken as a whole, reports: Larger estimated richness was generally recorded for naive subsets relative to memory subsets. Around 4.9% of naive CD4 clonotypes were shared across a few donors.

On this clone: What it binds is not known.

Some clones are missing from TCRdb's copy, which holds only in-frame ones; the method was immunoSEQ multiplex PCR. The top ten clones hold about 0.057% of a sample with about 530,000 clones, about 96% of them seen once. Germline V lookup: CDR1 SGHRS, CDR2 YFSETQ. This CDR3 is 14 amino acids long. Trimming removed 0 bases at V and 6 bases at J, with 12 bases between. This chain uses TRBV5-1 with TRBJ2-5, with D perhaps assigned TRBD1 or TRBD2 (5 bases each). Sequenced material: naive CD4+ T cells sorted from blood. The subset is: CD45RA+ positively selected. The receptor comes from a woman in her 30s in good health. The CDR3: CASSLDGGPKTQYF. CDR3 in DNA: TGCGCCAGCAGCTTGGATGGGGGACCGAAGACCCAGTACTTC.